This T cell receptor (beta chain) was sequenced in a study of T cell responses to AZD1222 COVID-19 vaccine. The germline V and J ends were trimmed by 5 bases and 7 bases, with 14 bases remaining between them. Germline CDR1 and CDR2: SNHLY and FYNNEI. The CDR3 totals 13 residues. Only a few counts were recorded for this clone. Generated by immunoSEQ multiplex PCR, the TCRdb table keeps only in-frame clones and is missing some. The profile covers 70,000 to 95,000 clones, with nearly 90% appearing a single time and roughly 2.8% taken by the ten largest. The source of this sequence is an adult in good health. Material: peripheral blood, obtained on day 0 of MenACWY control vaccination. The chain links TRBV2 to TRBJ1-2; tentatively, D is TRBD1 (5 bases). The CDR3 DNA sequence: TGTGCCAGCAGTCCGGGGCCTGTGGGTGGCTACACCTTC. Translation: CASSPGPVGGYTF.